These 32 T cell receptor beta chains originate from one sample sequenced in a study of blood T cells in healthy people across ages. Primed by a sample-barcoded 5' primer and a J-beta primer mix, a second PCR proceeded for about 6 to 11 cycles. TCRdb re-called the 5' RACE reads through MiXCR, storing one row per CDR3 protein. Among about 720,000 distinct CDR3 sequences listed, approximately 22% were seen once. Sequencing was carried out using blood. The receptors were sampled from a man in his 70s in good health.

V usage is TRBV3-1 and J usage is TRBJ1-1, with D possibly matching TRBD1 (6 bases). This CDR3 is 13 amino acids long. CDR1 and CDR2 (germline): LGHDT, YNNKEL (reference sequence). V lost 7 bases and J lost 1, with 10 bases in between. The CDR3 DNA reads TGTGCCAGCATGAACAGGGCGAACACTGAAGCTTTCTTT. Translation: CASMNRANTEAFF. Complete variable domain (other parts from reference TRBV3-1 and TRBJ1-1): DTAVSQTPKYLVTQMGNDKSIKCEQNLGHDTMYWYKQDSKKFLKIMFSYNNKELIINETVPNRFSPKSPDKAHLNLHINSLELGDSAVYFCASMNRANTEAFFGQGTRLTVV.

The chain carries TRBV30 and TRBJ1-5; a possible D gene is TRBD1 (5 bases). From germline, CDR1 is GTSNPN and CDR2 SVGIG (reference sequence). Between the trimmed V and J ends, which lost 3 bases and 3 bases, there was a span of 9 bases. The CDR3 covers 13 residues. The CDR3 nucleotides are TGTGCCTGGAGCCCAGGGCCCAATCAGCCCCAGCATTTT. It encodes CAWSPGPNQPQHF.

This chain links TRBV7-2 with TRBJ1-1; 7 nucleotides align to TRBD1. CDR3 size: 12 residues. Germline CDR1 and CDR2: SGHTA and FQGNSA. With 1 base clipped from V and 11 bases from J, the junction kept 4 bases outside the gene matches. The CDR3 sequence: CASSLEGAQAFF. CDR3 bases: TGTGCCAGCAGCTTAGAGGGGGCCCAGGCTTTCTTT. Variable domain in full (rest from reference TRBV7-2 and TRBJ1-1): GAGVSQSPSNKVTEKGKDVELRCDPISGHTALYWYRQSLGQGLEFLIYFQGNSAPDKSGLPSDRFSAERTGGSVSTLTIQRTQQEDSAVYLCASSLEGAQAFFGQGTRLTVV.

Only one count was recorded for this clonotype. V usage is TRBV5-1 and J usage is TRBJ2-4; D is uncertain. Germline values: CDR1 SGHRS, CDR2 YFSETQ. V gave up 0 bases and J gave up 0 bases, with 10 bases separating them. CDR3 length: 16 residues. The CDR3 DNA is TGCGCCAGCAGCTTGGACGGCCAGCAAGCCAAAAACATTCAGTACTTC. Its translation is CASSLDGQQAKNIQYF. Looking up the rest from reference TRBV5-1 and TRBJ2-4 gives the full variable domain: KAGVTQTPRYLIKTRGQQVTLSCSPISGHRSVSWYQQTPGQGLQFLFEYFSETQRNKGNFPGRFSGRQFSNSRSEMNVSTLELGDSALYLCASSLDGQQAKNIQYFGAGTRLSVL.

The V call is TRBV12-3 or TRBV12-4, the J call TRBJ2-3, with a possible D match to TRBD2 (6 bases). V lost 6 bases and J lost 0, with 13 bases in between. The CDR3 has 15 amino acids. CDR3: CASRLSGYSTDTQYF. Written as DNA, the CDR3 is TGTGCCAGCAGACTTAGCGGATATAGCACAGATACGCAGTATTTT.

The J gene is TRBJ2-1, the V gene TRBV12-3 or TRBV12-4; 7 bases match TRBD1. This CDR3 is built from 13 residues. J gave up 6 bases and V 6 bases, and 5 bases lay outside the gene matches. The CDR3 sequence: CASSPDRVNEQFF. For the CDR3, the DNA is TGTGCCAGCAGCCCTGACAGGGTCAATGAGCAGTTCTTC.

The chain couples TRBV27 to TRBJ2-5; TRBD1 might be the D (6 bases). The J call is doubtful: the DNA matches TRBJ2-1 better. The germline CDR1 and CDR2 sequences are MNHEY and SMNVEV (reference sequence). The CDR3 covers 13 residues. The CDR3 protein is CASSPLRGTEQFF. The CDR3 DNA follows: TGTGCCAGCAGCCCCCTCAGGGGTACAGAGCAGTTCTTC.

This chain uses TRBV9 with TRBJ2-7; D gene ambiguous. CDR1 SGDLS and CDR2 YYNGEE come from the germline V gene. V lost 4 bases and J 0 bases, leaving 11 bases between the germline ends. The CDR3 totals 14 residues. The CDR3 sequence: CASSPRPFSYEQYF. The CDR3 DNA sequence: TGTGCCAGCAGCCCCCGCCCTTTCTCCTACGAGCAGTACTTC.

This rearrangement joins TRBV20-1 to TRBJ2-5, with TRBD2 matching 11 bases. V was pared by 2 bases and J by 10 bases, with 9 bases of the junction left unmatched. The germline V gene has CDR1 DFQATT and CDR2 SNEGSKA (reference sequence). This CDR3 contains 14 residues. The CDR3 sequence: CSARPLAGGRDQYF. Here the CDR3 DNA reads TGCAGTGCTAGACCGCTAGCGGGAGGCCGGGACCAGTACTTC.

V usage is TRBV6-6 and J usage is TRBJ2-1; D remains ambiguous. This CDR3 contains 13 residues. Per the germline V gene, CDR1 is MNHNY and CDR2 is SVGAGI (reference sequence). With 8 bases removed from V and 0 bases from J, the gap between germline ends came to 8 bases. The CDR3 spells CASGGSSYNEQFF. The DNA for the CDR3 is TGTGCCAGCGGCGGAAGCTCCTACAATGAGCAGTTCTTC.

The V call is TRBV24-1, the J call TRBJ2-5; 9 positions agree with TRBD1. The V and J ends lost 2 bases and 2 bases, in that order; junction bases with no gene match: 5. CDR1 KGHDR and CDR2 SFDVKD come from the germline V gene. The CDR3 is 16 residues long. DNA for the CDR3: TGTGCCACCAGTGATTACCTGGACAGGGGACAAGAGACCCAGTACTTC. It is translated as CATSDYLDRGQETQYF.

V gene TRBV25-1 combines with J gene TRBJ2-5; D call uncertain. Germline CDR1 MGHDK, CDR2 SYGVNS. This CDR3 spans 18 amino acids. The V end lost 1 base, the J end lost 4 bases, and 22 bases lay between the germline ends. The CDR3 is CASSEFGRAMWEGETQYF. The CDR3 DNA is TGTGCCAGCAGTGAATTTGGGCGTGCTATGTGGGAAGGAGAGACCCAGTACTTC.

The rearrangement joins TRBV3-1 to TRBJ2-7; D unresolved. Trimming stripped 0 bases from V and 7 bases from J, with 16 bases between. Germline CDR1 and CDR2: LGHDT and YNNKEL (reference sequence). This CDR3 is 15 amino acids long. The CDR3 spells CASSQDVARAGEQYF. DNA for the CDR3: TGTGCCAGCAGCCAAGATGTAGCCAGAGCAGGAGAGCAGTACTTC.

This sequence joins TRBV10-3 and TRBJ2-5; either TRBD1 or TRBD2 may fit D (7 bases each). CDR3 length equals 13 residues. In germline, CDR1 is ENHRY, CDR2 SYGVKD. The germline V and J ends were trimmed by 8 bases and 2 bases, with 12 bases remaining between them. The CDR3 reads CAIGGGQQETQYF. DNA of the CDR3: TGTGCCATCGGGGGGGGACAGCAAGAGACCCAGTACTTC.

This clonotype was found a few times. V is TRBV29-1 and J is TRBJ1-2; D might be TRBD1 (5 bases). The germline CDR1 and CDR2 sequences are SQVTM and ANQGSEA. V lost 0 bases and J 9 bases, leaving 17 bases between the germline ends. The CDR3 totals 14 residues. The DNA of the CDR3 is TGCAGCGTTGAAGATCCCGAAGGGGTCGCACGCTACACCTTC. This sequence encodes CSVEDPEGVARYTF. The full variable domain, completed using reference TRBV29-1 and TRBJ1-2, is SAVISQKPSRDICQRGTSLTIQCQVDSQVTMMFWYRQQPGQSLTLIATANQGSEATYESGFVIDKFPISRPNLTFSTLTVSNMSPEDSSIYLCSVEDPEGVARYTFGSGTRLTVV.

CDR3 nucleotides: TGTGCCAGCAGCCAAGATCAGGGGGCGATGAGCGCTGAAGCTTTCTTT. Its protein product is CASSQDQGAMSAEAFF. This chain uses TRBV14 with TRBJ1-1, with 8 positions matching TRBD1. The CDR3 is made up of 16 amino acids. Germline values: CDR1 SGHDN, CDR2 FVKESK. Unmatched junction bases numbered 9, after V lost 0 bases and J lost 6 bases.

V and J are TRBV30 and TRBJ2-5, with unresolved D. This CDR3 region has 11 residues. In germline, CDR1 is GTSNPN, CDR2 SVGIG (reference sequence). The germline V and J ends were trimmed by 4 bases and 5 bases, with 8 bases remaining between them. CDR3: CAWMFLETQYF. In DNA, the CDR3 is TGTGCCTGGATGTTTCTCGAGACCCAGTACTTC.

The sample holds a few counts of this clonotype. The chain links TRBV28 to TRBJ2-3; 7 bases are shared with TRBD2. The V segment lost 4 bases and the J segment 3 bases; nucleotides outside the gene matches: 4. Germline lookup yields CDR1 MDHEN and CDR2 SYDVKM. This CDR3 has 14 residues. CDR3 sequence (DNA): TGTGCCAGCAGTTATAGCGGGCGTACAGATACGCAGTATTTT. Protein product: CASSYSGRTDTQYF.

V and J are TRBV28 and TRBJ1-2; D gene ambiguous. There are 11 residues in the CDR3. Trimming removed 11 bases from V and 3 bases from J, with 10 bases in between. The germline CDR1 and CDR2 sequences are MDHEN and SYDVKM. The CDR3 region is CAVKRDYGYTF. The CDR3 DNA reads TGTGCCGTCAAGAGGGACTATGGCTACACCTTC.

A few counts support this clonotype. A read error may account for a junction end that differs from germline. This chain uses TRBV5-1 with TRBJ2-1, with D possibly being TRBD1 (6 bases). Germline CDR1 SGHRS, CDR2 YFSETQ. This CDR3 has 13 residues. DNA for the CDR3: TGTGCCAGCAGCTTAGGTCAGGGGAATGAGCAGTTCTTC. Protein: CASSLGQGNEQFF.

This clonotype has more than one count but fewer than ten. The chain is built from TRBV28 and TRBJ2-5; D is unclear. The germline V gene encodes CDR1 MDHEN and CDR2 SYDVKM. V shed 6 bases and J shed 5 bases, with 10 bases lying between them. This CDR3 has 12 residues. The CDR3 sequence is CASRSDRETQYF. The CDR3 DNA reads as TGTGCCAGCAGGAGCGACCGGGAGACCCAGTACTTC.

The V and J genes are TRBV7-6 and TRBJ1-3; no definite D call. Deletions cut 7 bases from V and 1 base from J, with 11 bases between. The CDR3 is 14 residues long. Germline CDR1 and CDR2: SGHVS and FNYEAQ. CDR3 residues: CASTIGPSGNTIYF. The CDR3 DNA follows: TGTGCCAGCACGATTGGCCCGTCTGGAAACACCATATATTTT.

This clonotype was detected a few times. The chain carries TRBV27 and TRBJ2-5, with 7 nucleotides matching TRBD1. Germline-derived CDR1 and CDR2 are MNHEY and SMNVEV (reference sequence). V shed 6 bases and J 2 bases; nucleotides not matched to a gene: 6. The CDR3 contains 14 residues. In nucleotides, the CDR3 is TGTGCCAGCAGATGGGACAGACTACAAGAGACCCAGTACTTC. This sequence encodes CASRWDRLQETQYF.

The chain employs TRBV7-9 and TRBJ1-1; D gene ambiguous. Trimming removed 2 bases from V and 8 bases from J, with 9 bases in between. CDR3 length: 12 residues. Germline V gene sequence: CDR1 SEHNR, CDR2 FQNEAQ (reference sequence). In DNA, the CDR3 is TGTGCCAGCAGCTTAACGGGGTTAGAAGCTTTCTTT. Encoded protein: CASSLTGLEAFF. Full variable domain (missing parts from reference TRBV7-9 and TRBJ1-1): DTGVSQNPRHKITKRGQNVTFRCDPISEHNRLYWYRQTLGQGPEFLTYFQNEAQLEKSRLLSDRFSAERPKGSFSTLEIQRTEQGDSAMYLCASSLTGLEAFFGQGTRLTVV.

The sample holds one count of this clonotype. The rearrangement links TRBV5-1 to TRBJ2-4; D is possibly TRBD1 or TRBD2 (5 bases each). V was shortened by 0 bases and J by 4 bases, with 11 bases between the two germline ends. Germline V gives CDR1 SGHRS, CDR2 YFSETQ. This CDR3 has 15 amino acids. CDR3 DNA: TGCGCCAGCAGCTTGGGGGGGACGGAGAAAAACATTCAGTACTTC. It specifies CASSLGGTEKNIQYF.

In DNA, the CDR3 is TGTGCCAGCAGTTCGTGGGGGGACACTGAAGCTTTCTTT. Its protein is CASSSWGDTEAFF. The genes are TRBV14 and TRBJ1-1, with a possible D match to TRBD1 (5 bases). V lost 6 bases and J lost 3, with 11 bases in between. Looked up from germline, CDR1 is SGHDN and CDR2 is FVKESK. The CDR3 is 13 residues long.

This clonotype was seen ten or more times. The rearrangement joins TRBV24-1 to TRBJ2-1; TRBD2 matches at 11 bases. Germline V gene data show CDR1 as KGHDR and CDR2 as SFDVKD. The CDR3 consists of 15 residues. V lost 3 bases to trimming and J lost 10 bases; unmatched junction nucleotides: 7. The CDR3 bases are TGTGCCACCAGTGATATCACTAGCGGGAGCAGGGAGCAGTTCTTC. This sequence encodes CATSDITSGSREQFF.

This clonotype was detected only a few times. The rearrangement joins TRBV10-3 to TRBJ2-1, with 9 bases fitting TRBD2. Germline assignment: CDR1 ENHRY and CDR2 SYGVKD. This CDR3 region has 17 residues. J gave up 3 bases and V 3 bases, and 9 bases lay outside the gene matches. The CDR3 DNA follows: TGTGCCATCAGTGACCCCCGGCTAGCGGGAAACTACAATGAGCAGTTCTTC. Residues: CAISDPRLAGNYNEQFF.

The chain carries TRBV19 and TRBJ2-1; D call uncertain. The CDR3 length is 13 residues. Trimming cost V 3 bases and J 7 bases, with 10 bases left between them. The germline V gene has CDR1 LNHDA and CDR2 SQIVND (reference sequence). The CDR3 DNA reads TGTGCCAGTAGTATGACCCTTAGGAATGAGCAGTTCTTC. Translated: CASSMTLRNEQFF.

There are a few counts of this clonotype. V usage is TRBV5-1 and J usage is TRBJ1-4, with 7 bases aligning to TRBD1. V shed 4 bases and J 6 bases; nucleotides not matched to a gene: 6. Germline V CDR1 and CDR2: SGHRS, YFSETQ. CDR3 length: 14 amino acids. The DNA of the CDR3 is TGCGCCAGCAGCAAAACAGGGGTGGATGAAAAACTGTTTTTT. It specifies CASSKTGVDEKLFF.

This clonotype showed up just a few times. V usage is TRBV12-3 or TRBV12-4 and J usage is TRBJ2-1, with no clear D. The CDR3 is made up of 11 amino acids. V lost 3 bases, J lost 10 bases, and 7 bases lay in between. The CDR3 loop reads CASSFTPEQFF. CDR3 nucleotide sequence: TGTGCCAGCAGTTTTACCCCCGAGCAGTTCTTC.

The gene calls are TRBV29-1 and TRBJ2-7; possibly TRBD2 for D (5 bases). Germline V gene data show CDR1 as SQVTM and CDR2 as ANQGSEA. The CDR3 is 14 amino acids. Trimming pared 0 bases from V and 1 base from J, leaving 10 bases between. The CDR3 loop is CSVEESGGSYEQYF. For the CDR3, the DNA is TGCAGCGTTGAAGAGTCGGGCGGGTCCTACGAGCAGTACTTC.